This record concerns one TCR beta chain sequence. No antigen is known for it. The data originate from a study of OX40 agonist ivuxolimab in advanced cancers. Study overall: Intravenous ivuxolimab was administered to patients every 2 weeks at 0.01 to 10 mg/kg. Study findings and constraints: Among the nonresponders, some also had low normalized T-cell clonal expansion. Averaging showed that CD8+ T cells had more expanded clones than CD4+ did.

The study sampled blood at baseline, cycle 4 day 1, and cycle 7 day 1. Germline CDR1 and CDR2: SGHRS and YFSETQ. The CDR3 is 13 residues long. Trimming took 2 bases from V and 1 from J, leaving 7 bases between them. This table comes from immunoSEQ multiplex PCR, and its TCRdb copy is limited to in-frame clones, with some not included. Here the sample spans 65,000 to 95,000 clones, approximately 94% being singletons. The chain employs TRBV5-1 and TRBJ2-7; D gene unclear. The sequencing used CD4+ or CD8+ T cells sorted from blood, collected in a trial of the OX40 agonist ivuxolimab. This clonotype originated in an adult with an advanced solid tumor such as melanoma, head and neck, liver or kidney cancer. The CDR3 DNA follows: TGCGCCAGCAGCTTTGGAGTTTCCTACGAGCAGTACTTC. Residues: CASSFGVSYEQYF. The variable domain in full, completed from reference TRBV5-1 and TRBJ2-7, reads KAGVTQTPRYLIKTRGQQVTLSCSPISGHRSVSWYQQTPGQGLQFLFEYFSETQRNKGNFPGRFSGRQFSNSRSEMNVSTLELGDSALYLCASSFGVSYEQYFGPGTRLTVT.